The clone carrying this T cell receptor (beta chain) qualifies as medium-sized (0.01 to 0.1%). No antigen is known for it. The CDR3 length is 16 residues. Germline V lookup: CDR1 SGHVS, CDR2 FQNEAQ. V lost 3 bases and J lost 4, with 18 bases in between. This record comes from a study of T-cell memory formation after mild COVID-19. Study-level results: Within pre-infection memory, some responding clones were found, suggesting cross-reactive memory joined.

TCR alpha and TCR beta cDNA libraries carrying sample barcodes and UMIs were produced by 5'RACE using constant-segment primers. Each CDR3 protein is one row after TCRdb ran MiXCR on the 5' RACE reads. The sample contains 6,800 or so distinct CDR3 sequences, 58% of which appear only once. The chain joins TRBV7-8 to TRBJ1-2; D is possibly TRBD1 (6 bases). Sequenced material: PBMCs or a T cell subset sorted from them (not recorded which). The receptor was derived from an adult who had mild COVID-19 (a few samples of this study predate the infection). Cell type and time point are not known. The CDR3: CASSFNVQGLGYGYTF. The CDR3 DNA sequence: TGTGCCAGCAGCTTTAACGTACAGGGACTAGGCTATGGCTACACCTTC. The variable domain in full, with the rest retrieved from reference TRBV7-8 and TRBJ1-2, is GAGVSQSPRYKVAKRGQDVALRCDPISGHVSLFWYQQALGQGPEFLTYFQNEAQLDKSGLPSDRFFAERPEGSVSTLKIQRTQQEDSAVYLCASSFNVQGLGYGYTFGSGTRLTVV.